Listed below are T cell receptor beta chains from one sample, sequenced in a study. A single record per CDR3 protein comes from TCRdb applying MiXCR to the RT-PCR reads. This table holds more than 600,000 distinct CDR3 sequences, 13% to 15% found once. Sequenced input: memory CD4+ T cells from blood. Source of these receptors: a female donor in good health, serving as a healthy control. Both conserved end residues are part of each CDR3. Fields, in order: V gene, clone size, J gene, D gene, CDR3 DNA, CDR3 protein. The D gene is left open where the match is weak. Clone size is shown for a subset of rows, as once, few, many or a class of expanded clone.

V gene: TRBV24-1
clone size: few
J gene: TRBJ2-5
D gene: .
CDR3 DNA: TGTGCCACCAGTGACCTAACACCCCCGGTGGAGACCCAGTACTTC
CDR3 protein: CATSDLTPPVETQYF

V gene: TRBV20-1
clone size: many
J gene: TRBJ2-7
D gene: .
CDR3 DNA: TGCAGTGCTAGCGCCCTTGGCGCAGCAGCCATCTACGAGCAGTACTTC
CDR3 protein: CSASALGAAAIYEQYF

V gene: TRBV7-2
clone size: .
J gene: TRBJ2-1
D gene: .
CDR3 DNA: TGTGCCAGCAGCCGGACTGCTTATGAGCAGTTCTTC
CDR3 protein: CASSRTAYEQFF

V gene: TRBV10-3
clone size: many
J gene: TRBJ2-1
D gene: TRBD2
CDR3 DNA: TGTGCCATCAGTGAAGGGGCGGGGGGGCCGTATGAGCAGTTCTTC
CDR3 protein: CAISEGAGGPYEQFF

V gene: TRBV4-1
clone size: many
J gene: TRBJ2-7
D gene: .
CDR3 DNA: TGCGCCAGCAGCCAGAGAGACGTGGACCACGAAACCCCCTACGAGCAGTACTTC
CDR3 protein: CASSQRDVDHETPYEQYF

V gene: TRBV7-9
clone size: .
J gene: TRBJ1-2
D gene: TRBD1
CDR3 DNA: TGTGCCAGCAGCCCACCCGGGACAGGGGGTATTGGCTACACCTTC
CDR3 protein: CASSPPGTGGIGYTF

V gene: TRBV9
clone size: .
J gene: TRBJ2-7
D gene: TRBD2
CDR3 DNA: TGTGCCAGCAGCGTAGCTGGGGCTAGCGGGAGCGAGCAGTACTTC
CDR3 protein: CASSVAGASGSEQYF

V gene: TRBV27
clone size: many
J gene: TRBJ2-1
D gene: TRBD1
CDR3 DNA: TGTGCCAGCAGTTCCGGGGGACAGGGCCTCTTGGGGGAGCAGTTCTTC
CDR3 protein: CASSSGGQGLLGEQFF

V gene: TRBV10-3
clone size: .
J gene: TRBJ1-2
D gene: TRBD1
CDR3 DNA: TGTGCCATCAGAGGGGGCAGGGACTATGGCTACACCTTC
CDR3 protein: CAIRGGRDYGYTF

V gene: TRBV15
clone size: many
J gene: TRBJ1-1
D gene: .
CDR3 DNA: TGTGCCACCAGCAGAGATCAGGTGAACACTGAAGCTTTCTTT
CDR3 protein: CATSRDQVNTEAFF

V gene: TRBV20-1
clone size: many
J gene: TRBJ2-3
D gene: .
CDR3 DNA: TGCAGTGCTCCCCCTGGAGGTTTGGCAGATACGCAGTATTTT
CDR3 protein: CSAPPGGLADTQYF

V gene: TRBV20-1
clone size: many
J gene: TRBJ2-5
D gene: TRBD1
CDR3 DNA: TGCAGTGCTAGAGATCTTGGGCAGGGGGAAGAGACCCAGTACTTC
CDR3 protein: CSARDLGQGEETQYF

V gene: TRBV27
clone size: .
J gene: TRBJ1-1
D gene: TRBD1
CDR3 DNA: TGTGCCATCAACCCCGGACAGGGCTTGACTGAAGCTTTCTTT
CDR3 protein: CAINPGQGLTEAFF

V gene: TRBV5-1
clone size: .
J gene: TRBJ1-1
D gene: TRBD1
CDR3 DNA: TGCGCCAGCAGCTGGGACAGGGGGTTCGCTGAAGCTTTCTTT
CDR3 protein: CASSWDRGFAEAFF

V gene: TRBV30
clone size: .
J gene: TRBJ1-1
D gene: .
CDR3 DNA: TGTGCCTTTAACCCAACGGGGGGGAACACTGAAGCTTTCTTT
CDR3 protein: CAFNPTGGNTEAFF

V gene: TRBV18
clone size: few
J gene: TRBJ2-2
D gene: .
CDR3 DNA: TGTGCCAGCTCACCACCGCGAGACACCAACACCGGGGAGCTGTTTTTT
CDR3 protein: CASSPPRDTNTGELFF

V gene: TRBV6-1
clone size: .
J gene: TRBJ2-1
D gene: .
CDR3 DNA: TGTGCCAGCAGTCACGGGACGGGTGGACTACGGGGTGAGCAGTTCTTC
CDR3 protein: CASSHGTGGLRGEQFF

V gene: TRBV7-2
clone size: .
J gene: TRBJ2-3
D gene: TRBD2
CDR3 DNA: TGTGCCAGCGAGCTAGCGGGGGGCACAGATACGCAGTATTTT
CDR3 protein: CASELAGGTDTQYF

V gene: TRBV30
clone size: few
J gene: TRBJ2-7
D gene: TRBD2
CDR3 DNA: TGTGCCTGGAGTGGACTAGCGGCCTACGAGCAGTACTTC
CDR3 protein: CAWSGLAAYEQYF

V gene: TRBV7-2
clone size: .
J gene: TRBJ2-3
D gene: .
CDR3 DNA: TGTGCCAGCAGCTTGGGCAGGCCTTGCACAGATACGCAGTATTTT
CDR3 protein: CASSLGRPCTDTQYF

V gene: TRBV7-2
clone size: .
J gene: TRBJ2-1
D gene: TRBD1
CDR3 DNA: TGTGCCAGCAGGATACAGGGGCGCCCCTACAATGAGCAGTTCTTC
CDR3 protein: CASRIQGRPYNEQFF

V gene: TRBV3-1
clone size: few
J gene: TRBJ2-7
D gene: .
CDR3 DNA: TGTGCCAGCAGGGCCGGGACGGGCTCCTACGAGCAGTACTTC
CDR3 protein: CASRAGTGSYEQYF

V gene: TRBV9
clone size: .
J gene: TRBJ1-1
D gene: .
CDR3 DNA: TGTGCCAGCAGCTCCCCCGTTTGGGGGAGGGCTTTCTTT
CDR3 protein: CASSSPVWGRAFF

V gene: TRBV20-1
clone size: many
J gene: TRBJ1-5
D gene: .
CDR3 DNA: TGCAGTGCTAGCGGGGAGACTAGCAATCAGCCCCAGCATTTT
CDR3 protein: CSASGETSNQPQHF

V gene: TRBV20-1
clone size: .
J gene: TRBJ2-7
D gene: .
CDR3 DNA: TGCAGTGCCTCCCAGACTAGCTCCTACGAGCAGTACTTC
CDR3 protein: CSASQTSSYEQYF

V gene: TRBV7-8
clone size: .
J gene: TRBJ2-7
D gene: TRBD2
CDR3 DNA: TGTGCCAGCAGCTCCCTAGCGGGGGGCACCTACGAGCAGTACTTC
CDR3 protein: CASSSLAGGTYEQYF

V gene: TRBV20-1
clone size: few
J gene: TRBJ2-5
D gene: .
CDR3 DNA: TGCAGTGCTAGGAGGGAGCAAGAGACCCAGTACTTC
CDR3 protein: CSARREQETQYF

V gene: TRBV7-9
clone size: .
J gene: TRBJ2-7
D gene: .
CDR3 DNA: TGTGCCAGCAGCTACCGGGACACGTCCTACGAGCAGTACTTC
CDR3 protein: CASSYRDTSYEQYF

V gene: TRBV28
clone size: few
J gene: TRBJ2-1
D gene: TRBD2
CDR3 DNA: TGTGCCAGCAGTTTATTACTAGCGGCCATCTCCTACAATGAGCAGTTCTTC
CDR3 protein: CASSLLLAAISYNEQFF

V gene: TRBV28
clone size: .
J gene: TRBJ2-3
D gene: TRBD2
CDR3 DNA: TGTGCCAGCAGGCTAGCGGGCGGGGGAGATACGCAGTATTTT
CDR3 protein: CASRLAGGGDTQYF

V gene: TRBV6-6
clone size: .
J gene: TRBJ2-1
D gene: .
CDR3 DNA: TGTGCCAGCAGTTACTCTGGGGGTAGGGGCAATGAGCAGTTCTTC
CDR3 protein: CASSYSGGRGNEQFF

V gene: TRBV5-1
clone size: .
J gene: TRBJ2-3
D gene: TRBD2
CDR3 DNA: TGCGCCAGCAGCTTGGCTGGCGGGGGGACCACCCGTACAGATACGCAGTATTTT
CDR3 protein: CASSLAGGGTTRTDTQYF

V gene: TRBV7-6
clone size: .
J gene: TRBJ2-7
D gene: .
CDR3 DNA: TGTGCCAGCAGCTTAGAGGGTGGCAGGGTTTACTTC
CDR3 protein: CASSLEGGRVYF

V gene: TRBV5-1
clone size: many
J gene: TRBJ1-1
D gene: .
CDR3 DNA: TGCGCCAGCAGCTTGGAGGGACACCTTATGGCTGAAGCTTTCTTT
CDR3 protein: CASSLEGHLMAEAFF

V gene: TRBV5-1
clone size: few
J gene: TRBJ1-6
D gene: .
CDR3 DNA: TGCGCCAGCAGCTTCGAACAGAATTCACCCCTCCACTTT
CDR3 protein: CASSFEQNSPLHF

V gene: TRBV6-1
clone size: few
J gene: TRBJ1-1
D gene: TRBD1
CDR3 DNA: TGTGCCAGCAGAAAACAGGGGGCCACTGAAGCTTTCTTT
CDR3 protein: CASRKQGATEAFF

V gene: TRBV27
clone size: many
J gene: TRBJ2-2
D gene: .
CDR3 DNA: TGTGCCAGCAGTACCTACACCGGGGAGCTGTTTTTT
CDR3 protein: CASSTYTGELFF

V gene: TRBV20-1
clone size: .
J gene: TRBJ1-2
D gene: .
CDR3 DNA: TGCAGTGCTATCCTTACTAACTATGGCTACACCTTC
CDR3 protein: CSAILTNYGYTF

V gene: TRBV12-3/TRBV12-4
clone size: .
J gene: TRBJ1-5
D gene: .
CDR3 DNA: TGTGCCAGCAAGAGGGGACAACTAGCCCAACAGCCCCAGCATTTT
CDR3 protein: CASKRGQLAQQPQHF

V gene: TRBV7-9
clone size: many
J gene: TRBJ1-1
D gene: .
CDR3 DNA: TGTGCCAGCAGCTTAGGAGGGGCCCTGGGCACTGAAGCTTTCTTT
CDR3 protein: CASSLGGALGTEAFF

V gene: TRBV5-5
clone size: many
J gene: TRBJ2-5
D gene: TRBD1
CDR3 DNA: TGTGCCAGCAGCTTGAAGGACAGGGTGCAAGAGACCCAGTACTTC
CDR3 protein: CASSLKDRVQETQYF

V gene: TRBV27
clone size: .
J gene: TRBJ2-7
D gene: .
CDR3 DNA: TGTGCCAGCAGTTTTACACAGTCCTACGAGCAGTACTTC
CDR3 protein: CASSFTQSYEQYF

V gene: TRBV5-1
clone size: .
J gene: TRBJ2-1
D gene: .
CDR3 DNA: TGCGCCAGCAGCCCGGCGGAGACAACCACATACAATGAGCAGTTCTTC
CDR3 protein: CASSPAETTTYNEQFF

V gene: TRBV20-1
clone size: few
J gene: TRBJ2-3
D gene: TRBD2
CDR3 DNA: TGCAGTGCAAAGTCTAGCGGTAGCACAGATACGCAGTATTTT
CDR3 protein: CSAKSSGSTDTQYF

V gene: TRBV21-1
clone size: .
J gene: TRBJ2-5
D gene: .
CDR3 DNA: TGTGCCAGCAGCAAAGAACGGAACCAAGAGACCCAGTACTTC
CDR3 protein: CASSKERNQETQYF

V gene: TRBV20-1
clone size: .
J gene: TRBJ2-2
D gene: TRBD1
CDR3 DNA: TGCAGTGCTAGAATGGCAGGGGGAACCGGGGAGCTGTTTTTT
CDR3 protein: CSARMAGGTGELFF

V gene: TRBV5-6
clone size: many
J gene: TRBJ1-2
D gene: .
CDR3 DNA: TGTGCCAGCAGCTTGGTGGGGGCCACTAACTATGGCTACACCTTC
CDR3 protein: CASSLVGATNYGYTF

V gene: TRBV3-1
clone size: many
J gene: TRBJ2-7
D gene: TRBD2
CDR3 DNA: TGTGCCAGCAGCCAGATAGCGGGAGGGTACGAGCAGTACTTC
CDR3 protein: CASSQIAGGYEQYF

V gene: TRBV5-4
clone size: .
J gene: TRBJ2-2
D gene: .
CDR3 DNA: TGTGCCAGCAGCTCGCGTGCCCATGGGAACACCGGGGAGCTGTTTTTT
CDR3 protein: CASSSRAHGNTGELFF

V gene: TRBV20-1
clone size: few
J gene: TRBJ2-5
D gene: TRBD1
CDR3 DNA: TGCAGTGCTCCCAGGGGGTATACCCAAGAGACCCAGTACTTC
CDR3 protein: CSAPRGYTQETQYF

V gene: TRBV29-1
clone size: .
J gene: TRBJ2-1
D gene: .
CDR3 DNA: TGCAGCGTCGTGTCGGACGGATACAATGAGCAGTTCTTC
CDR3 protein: CSVVSDGYNEQFF

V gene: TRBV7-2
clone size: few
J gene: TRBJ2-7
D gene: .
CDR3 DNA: TGTGCCAGCAGCTTAGATAGGTGGGTCCACGAGCAGTACTTC
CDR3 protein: CASSLDRWVHEQYF

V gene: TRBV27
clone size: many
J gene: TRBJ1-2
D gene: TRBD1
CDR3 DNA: TGTGCCAGCAGTTTATCGACAGGGGGCGATGGCTACACCTTC
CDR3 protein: CASSLSTGGDGYTF

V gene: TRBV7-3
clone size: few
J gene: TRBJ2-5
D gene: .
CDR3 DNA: TGTGCCAGCAGCTTAACGGCTTCGAAGGGAGAGACCCAGTACTTC
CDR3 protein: CASSLTASKGETQYF

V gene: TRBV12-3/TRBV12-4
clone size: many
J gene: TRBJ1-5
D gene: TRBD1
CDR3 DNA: TGTGCCAGCAGAGAGAACAGGGGAGGGAATAGCAATCAGCCCCAGCATTTT
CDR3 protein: CASRENRGGNSNQPQHF

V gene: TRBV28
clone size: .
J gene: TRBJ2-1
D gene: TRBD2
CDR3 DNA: TGTGCCAGCAGTTTTGGAAGTAGTCCTAGCGGAAGCTCCTACAATGAGCAGTTCTTC
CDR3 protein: CASSFGSSPSGSSYNEQFF

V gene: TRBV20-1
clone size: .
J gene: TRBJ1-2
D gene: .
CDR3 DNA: TGCAGTGCTAGAGGTCGGAAGGAAGTCGGCTATGGCTACACCTTC
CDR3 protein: CSARGRKEVGYGYTF

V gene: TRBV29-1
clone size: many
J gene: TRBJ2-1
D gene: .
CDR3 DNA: TGCAGCGTCCAAGGGACGTACAATGAGCAGTTCTTC
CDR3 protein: CSVQGTYNEQFF

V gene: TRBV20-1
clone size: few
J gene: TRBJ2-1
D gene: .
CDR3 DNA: TGCAGTGCTGGAAGTGGCCCAACGACATACAATGAGCAGTTCTTC
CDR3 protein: CSAGSGPTTYNEQFF